This TCR beta chain was sequenced during a study of blood T cell repertoires in COVID-19. The overall study: Sources were T cells, B-cell-depleted T cells, or PBMCs; the material itself was cDNA or gDNA.

CDR1 is LNHDA, CDR2 SQIVND, per germline (reference sequence). The CDR3 is made up of 17 amino acids. V was clipped by 3 bases and J by 0 bases; unmatched bases: 8. This table comes from immunoSEQ multiplex PCR, and its TCRdb copy is limited to in-frame clones, with some not included. In the table there are hundreds of thousands of clones, approximately 90% of which are singletons. V gene TRBV19 combines with J gene TRBJ1-5; 7 bases align to TRBD1. The specimen sequenced was peripheral blood. The source is a man in his fifties or sixties with COVID-19, enrolled during active disease. The CDR3 is CASSMGSTGYSNQPQHF. CDR3 bases: TGTGCCAGTAGTATGGGGTCGACAGGGTATAGCAATCAGCCCCAGCATTTT.